The 16 T cell receptor beta chains listed next were all sequenced from one sample in a study of cytomegalovirus exposure and HLA in healthy donors. PCR primers comprised 60 Vbeta and 13 Jbeta primers. Produced via immunoSEQ multiplex PCR; TCRdb's table is partial and in-frame only. The sample contains about 180,000 clones, about 82% of which appear only once. The sample was PBMCs. The receptors here all came from a man aged 18 to 30 in good health and CMV-seronegative.

The V and J genes are TRBV6-1 and TRBJ2-1; weak D call: TRBD2 (6 bases). The CDR3 extends over 14 amino acids. Trimming cost V 6 bases and J 0 bases, with 9 bases left between them. Germline V gives CDR1 MNHNS, CDR2 SASEGT. The CDR3 bases are TGTGCCAGCAGACGGGGGAGCTCCTACAATGAGCAGTTCTTC. Amino acid sequence: CASRRGSSYNEQFF.

Worth noting for this clone: This sample includes further DNA sequences coding for the same CDR3. The chain couples TRBV5-1 to TRBJ1-2; D uncertain. V was trimmed by 4 bases and J by 7 bases, leaving 20 bases between them. The CDR3 has 15 residues. Germline lookup yields CDR1 SGHRS and CDR2 YFSETQ. For the CDR3, the DNA is TGCGCCAGCAGCCTGGGCCGGCAGGTCTTTATTGGCTACACCTTC. As protein: CASSLGRQVFIGYTF.

The sample holds one count of this clone. The J gene is TRBJ2-5, the V gene TRBV27; 7 nucleotides line up with TRBD1. The J call is uncertain, as TRBJ2-7 better fits the DNA end. This CDR3 has 15 residues. Germline CDR1 reads MNHEY; CDR2 reads SMNVEV (reference sequence). The CDR3 loop is CASSSRDRNPYEQYF. As DNA, the CDR3 is TGTGCCAGCAGTTCACGGGACAGAAATCCCTACGAGCAGTACTTC.

The chain joins TRBV11-2 to TRBJ2-7, with a weak D call TRBD1 (6 bases). The CDR3 sequence is 12 residues long. Germline V gives CDR1 SGHAT, CDR2 FQNNGV. V dropped 9 bases and J dropped 2 bases, with 11 bases sitting between them. In DNA form, the CDR3 reads TGTGCCAGTAAGGGGGTTACCTACGAGCAGTACTTC. It codes for CASKGVTYEQYF.

This chain uses TRBV28 with TRBJ1-5, with D possibly being TRBD1 (5 bases). V lost 6 bases, J lost 0 bases, and 21 bases lay in between. Germline CDR1 reads MDHEN; CDR2 reads SYDVKM. The CDR3 consists of 18 residues. CDR3 bases: TGTGCCAGCAGCCCTATCCCGACCAGGGTGTATAGCAATCAGCCCCAGCATTTT. The encoded protein is CASSPIPTRVYSNQPQHF.

This clone was seen a handful of times. J is TRBJ2-3 and V is TRBV5-1; D perhaps matches TRBD1 (6 bases). This CDR3 contains 13 residues. V lost 0 bases and J 10 bases, leaving 12 bases between the germline ends. CDR1 is SGHRS, CDR2 YFSETQ, per germline. This CDR3 is CASSLAGEAPQYF. Written as DNA, the CDR3 is TGCGCCAGCAGCTTGGCAGGGGAAGCCCCGCAGTATTTT.

The chain links TRBV11-2 to TRBJ1-3; 7 bases are a match to TRBD1. The germline CDR1 and CDR2 sequences are SGHAT and FQNNGV. Trimming removed 1 base from V and 4 bases from J; junction bases left unmatched: 7. The CDR3 is 16 amino acids. CDR3 bases: TGTGCCAGCAGCTTAGGGACAGGCTATCCGGGAAACACCATATATTTT. This codes for CASSLGTGYPGNTIYF.

Comment on this clone: The same CDR3 also results from other DNA sequences found in this sample. V and J are TRBV5-6 and TRBJ1-2; D not resolved. Trimming shortened V by 0 bases and J by 4 bases, and 7 bases separated the two germline ends. The CDR3 covers 13 residues. From germline, CDR1 is SGHDT and CDR2 YYEEEE. The CDR3 coding sequence is TGTGCCAGCAGCTTGGCGCCTACCTATGGCTACACCTTC. Its protein product is CASSLAPTYGYTF.

J is TRBJ2-1 and V is TRBV9; no firm D call. Germline CDR1 SGDLS, CDR2 YYNGEE. CDR3 length: 12 residues. Trimming took 0 bases from V and 8 from J, leaving 6 bases between them. The CDR3 nucleotides are TGTGCCAGCAGCGTAGGGCATCATGAGCAGTTCTTC. Encoded protein: CASSVGHHEQFF. Full variable domain (rest looked up from reference TRBV9 and TRBJ2-1): DSGVTQTPKHLITATGQRVTLRCSPRSGDLSVYWYQQSLDQGLQFLIQYYNGEERAKGNILERFSAQQFPDLHSELNLSSLELGDSALYFCASSVGHHEQFFGPGTRLTVL.

The chain carries TRBV10-3 and TRBJ1-2, with D possibly TRBD1 on 6 matching bases. The germline gives CDR1 ENHRY, CDR2 SYGVKD. The V end lost 11 bases, the J end lost 4 bases, and 20 bases lay between the germline ends. The CDR3 is 14 amino acids. CDR3 bases: TGTGCCTCCGGACGACAGGATCTTGGCTATGGCTACACCTTC. Translating it yields CASGRQDLGYGYTF.

This sequence joins TRBV2 and TRBJ2-7; TRBD1 might be the D (5 bases). The CDR3 is made up of 13 amino acids. Trimming removed 2 bases from V and 6 bases from J, with 11 bases in between. Germline lookup yields CDR1 SNHLY and CDR2 FYNNEI. In DNA form, the CDR3 reads TGTGCCAGCAGTGAATCAGGGCCAGGCGAGCAGTACTTC. Translation: CASSESGPGEQYF.

Worth noting for this clone: The junction differs from germline at one of its ends, possibly a read error. This chain links TRBV7-7 with TRBJ2-2; 7 nucleotides line up with TRBD2. The CDR3 has 13 residues. Germline loops: CDR1 SSHAT, CDR2 FNYEAQ (reference sequence). The CDR3 sequence: CASSRGVTGELFF. The CDR3 DNA is TGTGCTAGCAGTCGGGGGGTCACCGGGGAGCTGTTTTTT. Combining the CDR3 with reference TRBV7-7 and TRBJ2-2 gives the whole variable domain GAGVSQSPRYKVTKRGQDVTLRCDPISSHATLYWYQQALGQGPEFLTYFNYEAQPDKSGLPSDRFSAERPEGSISTLTIQRTEQRDSAMYRCASSRGVTGELFFGEGSRLTVL.

The gene calls are TRBV2 and TRBJ1-4; possible D gene TRBD1, 6 bases. CDR1 is SNHLY and CDR2 is FYNNEI in the germline V gene. Deletions cut 5 bases from V and 8 bases from J, with 12 bases between. This CDR3 spans 13 amino acids. DNA of the CDR3: TGTGCCAGCAGTAAGACAGGACGGGAAAAACTGTTTTTT. This translates into CASSKTGREKLFF.

The genes are TRBV6-6 and TRBJ2-3; D is ambiguous. This CDR3 is 16 amino acids long. From germline, CDR1 is MNHNY and CDR2 SVGAGI (reference sequence). Trimming shortened V by 0 bases and J by 5 bases, and 15 bases separated the two germline ends. This CDR3 is CASSYSSFDRGDTQYF. The CDR3 DNA reads TGTGCCAGCAGTTACTCGAGTTTCGACCGCGGAGATACGCAGTATTTT.

The chain links TRBV6-5 to TRBJ2-7, with a weak D call TRBD2 (5 bases). The CDR3 sequence is 13 residues long. Trimming shortened V by 6 bases and J by 2 bases, and 11 bases separated the two germline ends. In germline, CDR1 is MNHEY, CDR2 SVGAGI. Here the CDR3 reads CASRPAGAYEQYF. Here the CDR3 DNA reads TGTGCCAGCAGGCCGGCCGGGGCCTACGAGCAGTACTTC.

This chain links TRBV29-1 with TRBJ2-7; 7 bases are shared with TRBD1. Per the germline V gene, CDR1 is SQVTM and CDR2 is ANQGSEA. Unmatched junction bases numbered 5, after V lost 6 bases and J lost 3 bases. CDR3 length equals 12 residues. The CDR3 loop is CSVEGAGYEQYF. The CDR3, as DNA: TGCAGCGTAGAGGGGGCGGGCTACGAGCAGTACTTC.